These 26 T cell receptor beta chains share one sample of origin, sequenced in a study of blood T cell repertoires in COVID-19. Repertoires were generated with immunoSEQ multiplex PCR, while TCRdb's copy carries only in-frame clones and drops some. The table shows under 300,000 clones, with approximately 86% occurring only once. Sample: PBMCs or T cells enriched from blood (not recorded which). The source of these receptors is a woman in her forties or fifties who had recovered from COVID-19.

This clone was detected once. The chain links TRBV11-1 to TRBJ2-5; D might be TRBD2 (6 bases). Trimming stripped 11 bases from V and 3 bases from J, with 13 bases between. Germline V gene sequence: CDR1 SGHAT, CDR2 FQDESV (reference sequence). The CDR3 is 12 residues long. The CDR3 loop is CAPGRQKETQYF. For the CDR3, the DNA is TGTGCCCCGGGGAGGCAGAAAGAGACCCAGTACTTC.

V and J are TRBV4-1 and TRBJ1-2; D is possibly TRBD1 (6 bases). The CDR3 has 15 residues. Deletions cut 0 bases from V and 4 bases from J, with 12 bases between. Germline-derived CDR1 and CDR2 are MGHRA and YSYEKL. CDR3: CASSQDQGRGYGYTF. CDR3 nucleotide sequence: TGCGCCAGCAGCCAAGATCAGGGGAGGGGCTATGGCTACACCTTC.

This clone appeared a few times. Here the CDR3 reads CASSQRASYNEQFF. CDR3 coding DNA: TGTGCCAGCAGCCAGCGGGCCTCCTACAATGAGCAGTTCTTC. The rearrangement uses TRBV2 and TRBJ2-1, with a weak D call TRBD2 (6 bases). V was pared by 6 bases and J by 0 bases, with 9 bases between. The CDR3 has 14 amino acids. CDR1 and CDR2 from the germline V gene are SNHLY and FYNNEI. The full variable domain, in which reference TRBV2 and TRBJ2-1 provide the parts outside the CDR3, is EPEVTQTPSHQVTQMGQEVILRCVPISNHLYFYWYRQILGQKVEFLVSFYNNEISEKSEIFDDQFSVERPDGSNFTLKIRSTKLEDSAMYFCASSQRASYNEQFFGPGTRLTVL.

The rearrangement joins TRBV9 to TRBJ1-5; 7 bases are shared with TRBD1. Unmatched junction bases numbered 12, after V lost 4 bases and J lost 8 bases. The V gene's germline CDR1 is SGDLS and CDR2 YYNGEE. The CDR3 length is 15 residues. CDR3 residues: CASSKGQAPREPQHF. In nucleotides, the CDR3 is TGTGCCAGCAGCAAAGGACAGGCCCCGAGGGAGCCCCAGCATTTT.

This chain links TRBV27 with TRBJ1-1; maybe TRBD1 (6 bases). The CDR3 contains 17 residues. The V end was cut by 0 bases, the J end by 0 bases, with 14 bases between. CDR1 MNHEY and CDR2 SMNVEV come from the germline V gene (reference sequence). Here the CDR3 reads CASSLSIGGEMNTEAFF. The CDR3, as DNA: TGTGCCAGCAGTTTATCAATAGGGGGGGAAATGAACACTGAAGCTTTCTTT.

The J gene is TRBJ1-2, the V gene TRBV7-9; D not certain. This CDR3 has 13 amino acids. V was clipped by 5 bases and J by 4 bases, with 11 bases between them. Germline CDR1 is SEHNR and CDR2 is FQNEAQ (reference sequence). The CDR3 DNA follows: TGTGCCAGCAGCCCCCGTTCGGTCTATGGCTACACCTTC. Residues: CASSPRSVYGYTF.

V usage is TRBV3-1 (or the pseudogene TRBV3-2) and J usage is TRBJ2-7, with 13 bases matching TRBD2. The CDR3 loop spans 16 amino acids. Germline lookup yields CDR1 LGHDT and CDR2 YNNKEL (reference sequence). V lost 4 bases, J lost 9 bases, and 12 bases stayed unmatched. Here the CDR3 DNA reads TGTGCCAGCAGCCCCCTCACTAGCGGGAGGGTTACGGGGCAGTACTTC. Protein: CASSPLTSGRVTGQYF.

The chain is built from TRBV19 and TRBJ2-7, with D possibly TRBD2 on 6 matching bases. Germline CDR1 reads LNHDA; CDR2 reads SQIVND (reference sequence). The CDR3 extends over 13 amino acids. V shed 2 bases and J shed 6 bases, with 11 bases lying between them. The CDR3 is CASSITGTREQYF. The DNA of the CDR3 is TGTGCCAGTAGTATAACCGGGACTCGCGAGCAGTACTTC.

This chain uses TRBV25-1 with TRBJ1-2, with D unclear. Trimming shortened V by 3 bases and J by 5 bases, and 10 bases separated the two germline ends. The CDR3 is 13 residues long. The germline CDR1 and CDR2 sequences are MGHDK and SYGVNS. The CDR3 is CASSEDLVYGYTF. The DNA of the CDR3 is TGTGCCAGCAGTGAGGACTTAGTATATGGCTACACCTTC.

The gene calls are TRBV4-1 and TRBJ1-1; D is undetermined. Germline V gene lookup returns CDR1 MGHRA and CDR2 YSYEKL. Trimming cost V 0 bases and J 9 bases, with 14 bases left between them. The CDR3 covers 14 residues. For the CDR3, the DNA is TGCGCCAGCAGCCAAGACGGGGTAGGTAGCAAAGCTTTCTTT. Residues: CASSQDGVGSKAFF.

This chain uses TRBV7-9 with TRBJ1-1, with a tentative D call TRBD1 (5 bases). Between the trimmed V and J ends, which lost 7 bases and 4 bases, there was a span of 13 bases. Germline V gene sequence: CDR1 SEHNR, CDR2 FQNEAQ (reference sequence). There are 13 residues in the CDR3. The CDR3 region has the DNA TGTGCCAGCATGAGCCCCGGGGGCACTGAAGCTTTCTTT. This translates into CASMSPGGTEAFF.

This clone was counted only a few times. V usage is TRBV7-9 and J usage is TRBJ1-1; 7 bases map to TRBD1. The CDR3 sequence is 14 residues long. V was pared by 5 bases and J by 0 bases, with 3 bases of the junction left unmatched. Germline CDR1 and CDR2: SEHNR and FQNEAQ (reference sequence). CDR3: CASSEQGMNTEAFF. CDR3 DNA: TGTGCCAGCAGCGAACAGGGGATGAACACTGAAGCTTTCTTT.

This clone was seen once. The chain uses TRBV6-2 or TRBV6-3 and TRBJ2-2; TRBD2 aligns across 10 bases. The V gene's germline CDR1 is MNHEY and CDR2 SVGEGT. V lost 5 bases, J lost 2 bases, and 5 bases stayed unmatched. This CDR3 is built from 16 residues. The CDR3 DNA is TGTGCCAGCAGTCTACTAGCGGGACGAAACACCGGGGAGCTGTTTTTT. Amino acids: CASSLLAGRNTGELFF.

The chain couples TRBV28 to TRBJ2-1; 8 bases agree with TRBD2. The CDR3 spans 15 residues. The V gene end was trimmed by 3 bases and the J gene end by 4 bases; junction bases not matched to a gene: 5. The germline V gene has CDR1 MDHEN and CDR2 SYDVKM. The CDR3 region is CASSFSSGGYNEQFF. CDR3 coding DNA: TGTGCCAGCAGTTTTAGCTCGGGAGGGTACAATGAGCAGTTCTTC.

This clone was observed a handful of times. The rearrangement uses TRBV18 and TRBJ2-3, with D possibly matching TRBD1 (7 bases). V was trimmed by 2 bases and J by 4 bases, leaving 13 bases between them. The CDR3 is made up of 15 amino acids. The germline gives CDR1 KGHSH, CDR2 LQKENI. In DNA form, the CDR3 reads TGTGCCAGCTCACCAGGGCAGGGGGGCGCAGATACGCAGTATTTT. Translation: CASSPGQGGADTQYF.

The V and J genes are TRBV7-9 and TRBJ1-4; D unclear. This CDR3 region has 15 residues. V gave up 1 base and J gave up 5 bases, with 11 bases separating them. Germline CDR1 and CDR2: SEHNR and FQNEAQ (reference sequence). The CDR3 is CASSLVLESNEKLFF. The CDR3 nucleotides are TGTGCCAGCAGCTTAGTACTCGAATCCAATGAAAAACTGTTTTTT. Full variable domain (remainder filled in from reference TRBV7-9 and TRBJ1-4): DTGVSQNPRHKITKRGQNVTFRCDPISEHNRLYWYRQTLGQGPEFLTYFQNEAQLEKSRLLSDRFSAERPKGSFSTLEIQRTEQGDSAMYLCASSLVLESNEKLFFGSGTQLSVL.

The rearrangement joins TRBV6-5 to TRBJ1-1; 7 bases match TRBD1. The CDR3 runs to 13 residues. In germline, CDR1 is MNHEY, CDR2 SVGAGI. The junction had 6 bases not matched to a gene; V was cut back by 6 bases and J by 5 bases. The CDR3 sequence is CASSDRVRTEAFF. The CDR3 DNA is TGTGCCAGCAGCGACAGGGTTCGGACTGAAGCTTTCTTT.

V and J are TRBV29-1 and TRBJ1-3; D unclear. V was cut by 6 bases and J by 2 bases, with 14 bases left in between. The CDR3 is 14 amino acids. Germline CDR1 reads SQVTM; CDR2 reads ANQGSEA. The CDR3 region has the DNA TGCAGCGTAGAAAATTACAGTCCTGGAAACACCATATATTTT. Amino acid sequence: CSVENYSPGNTIYF.

The rearrangement uses TRBV7-3 and TRBJ2-1, with D tentatively TRBD2 (6 bases). Between the trimmed V and J ends, which lost 1 base and 12 bases, there was a span of 13 bases. This CDR3 spans 13 amino acids. The germline V gene has CDR1 SGHTA and CDR2 FQGTGA. The CDR3 bases are TGTGCCAGCAGCTTAAAAGGAGGGAGCCCGCAGTTCTTC. Amino acids: CASSLKGGSPQFF.

The chain recombines TRBV6-5 with TRBJ2-3, with 7 bases fitting TRBD2. The ends lost 9 bases at V and 1 base at J; junction bases unmatched: 7. The CDR3 runs to 14 residues. Germline V gene lookup returns CDR1 MNHEY and CDR2 SVGAGI. CDR3 DNA sequence: TGTGCCAGTAAGCGGGATTGGGGCACAGATACGCAGTATTTT. Translating it yields CASKRDWGTDTQYF.

The V gene is TRBV2, the J gene TRBJ2-7, with 7 nucleotides matching TRBD1. After removal of 7 bases from V and 6 bases from J, the junction contained 9 bases not matched to a gene. The CDR3 is 13 residues long. The germline V gene encodes CDR1 SNHLY and CDR2 FYNNEI. The CDR3 DNA reads as TGTGCCAGCAAGGACAGGTTGAAGTTCGAGCAGTACTTC. Translated, it gives CASKDRLKFEQYF.

The chain has TRBV18 and TRBJ1-1, with D hard to call. Between the trimmed V and J ends, which lost 2 bases and 0 bases, there was a span of 7 bases. This CDR3 is 14 amino acids long. Germline CDR1 KGHSH, CDR2 LQKENI. The CDR3 is CASSPTTLNTEAFF. CDR3 in DNA: TGTGCCAGCTCACCAACTACATTGAACACTGAAGCTTTCTTT.

The V and J genes are TRBV14 and TRBJ2-3; D is unclear. Germline CDR1 and CDR2: SGHDN and FVKESK. The V end lost 1 base, the J end lost 5 bases, and 16 bases lay between the germline ends. This CDR3 is 16 amino acids long. The CDR3 nucleotides read TGTGCCAGCAGCCAAGCCCGCCCCCTGCGAGGAGATACGCAGTATTTT. It translates to CASSQARPLRGDTQYF.

The count of this clone is one. V gene TRBV6-4 combines with J gene TRBJ1-5, with D tentatively TRBD1 (6 bases). The germline V gene encodes CDR1 MRHNA and CDR2 SNTAGT. The CDR3 has 15 amino acids. Trimming pared 2 bases from V and 6 bases from J, leaving 14 bases between. Here the CDR3 reads CASSDIGGWGQPQHF. The CDR3, as DNA: TGTGCCAGCAGTGACATAGGGGGTTGGGGTCAGCCCCAGCATTTT.

V is TRBV5-1 and J is TRBJ2-2, with 10 bases identical to TRBD2. The CDR3 has 16 residues. V trimming: 1 base; J trimming: 1 base; junction bases outside the gene matches: 1. Per the germline V gene, CDR1 is SGHRS and CDR2 is YFSETQ. Here the CDR3 DNA reads TGCGCCAGCAGCTTGAGGACTAGCGGGAACACCGGGGAGCTGTTTTTT. This encodes CASSLRTSGNTGELFF.

V usage is TRBV10-3 and J usage is TRBJ2-2; 8 nucleotides line up with TRBD2. The CDR3 loop spans 13 amino acids. CDR1 is ENHRY, CDR2 SYGVKD, per germline. V was clipped by 10 bases and J by 5 bases; unmatched bases: 6. This CDR3 is CATERERTGELFF. CDR3 in DNA: TGTGCCACCGAGCGGGAGAGAACCGGGGAGCTGTTTTTT.